The entry that follows covers one TCR beta chain sequence. The data stem from a study of blood T cell repertoires in COVID-19. The wider study: Samples representing acute and convalescent COVID-19 were sourced from the United States, Italy and Spain. From T cells, B-cell-depleted T cells, or PBMCs came the material, which was cDNA or gDNA.

Per germline, CDR1 MNHNY and CDR2 SVGAGI (reference sequence). Trimming took 5 bases from V and 4 from J, leaving 15 bases between them. The length of the CDR3 is 14 residues. Original processing methods: Counts of nucleated cells, estimated from reference gene primer amplification, were obtained. This table comes from immunoSEQ multiplex PCR, and its TCRdb copy is limited to in-frame clones, with some not included. The D gene and trimming were derived from the DNA, and the V and J assignments and clone size from that table. The sample carries some 200,000 clones, around 80% recorded once. Sequencing was carried out using peripheral blood. This TCR was sampled from a woman in her 70s with acute or convalescent COVID-19. The rearrangement joins TRBV6-6 to TRBJ2-7; tentative D call: TRBD1 (7 bases). CDR3 coding DNA: TGTGCCAGCAGTCACAGGGGAGGTTTGTACGAGCAGTACTTC. It is translated as CASSHRGGLYEQYF.